This T cell receptor (beta chain) appears in the sequencing data of a study of CD8 T cells in ankylosing spondylitis (dated by TCRdb to 2017 to 2019). Background on the whole study: T cell receptor beta repertoires were profiled in healthy donors and ankylosing spondylitis patients so that disease-linked TCR variants could be found. The whole study cohort included 85 to 120 healthy donors and about two dozen ankylosing spondylitis patients. Peripheral blood was sampled, and synovial fluid was also collected from ankylosing spondylitis patients. General study outcomes and caveats: Blood from ankylosing spondylitis patients appeared to be characterized by a TCR beta motif made up of about 8 highly homologous amino acid variants. Some of the motif variants had been reported before in the synovial fluid and blood of reactive arthritis patients, a finding that suggests common disease-initiation mechanisms. The disease-linked clones showed a CD8+ phenotype and occurred at relatively low frequencies in peripheral blood. The disease-linked clones were reported as significantly enriched in matched synovial fluid samples from ankylosing spondylitis patients.

This clonotype has a count of ten or more. Its specific antigen is unknown. There are no base qualities to consult, and no much larger clone falls within one base. Data came from an Illumina HiSeq 2500. Quantitative 5'-RACE with molecular barcodes was used to prepare TCR beta libraries. Regarding the original processing steps: A new computational method based on a probabilistic model of VDJ rearrangement was used to identify disease-linked TCR variants. TCRdb ran its own pipeline on the public reads, namely fastp trimming at Q25 and MiXCR clone calling, and kept in-frame beta chains. Every CDR3 protein is listed once, alongside the most common genes and DNA of its rows. The V and J calls were determined by TCRdb, not by the authors. This sample lists approximately 300,000 distinct CDR3 sequences; approximately 8.2% were detected once. The top ten constitute roughly 15% of the sample. The CDR3 starts with the cysteine, ends with the phenylalanine, and has 13 residues. Only the CDR3 DNA is retained, 39 bases long and in frame from the first base. V and J lose 6 bases and 1 base, and a span of 9 bases separates them. From the germline V gene, CDR1 is MNHEY and CDR2 is SVGEGT.

Specimen: blood, either unsorted or a sorted T cell fraction (not recorded which). The receptor was isolated from a male donor with ankylosing spondylitis. The rearranged chain carries TRBV6-2 or TRBV6-3 and TRBJ1-1; TRBD1 could be the D gene, as 5 bases match. The CDR3 in this case is CASSWGPNTEAFF. The sequenced DNA: TGTGCCAGCAGCTGGGGACCGAACACTGAAGCTTTCTTT.